One sample yielded the 19 T cell receptor beta chains listed below, sequenced in a study of T cell changes during pregnancy in multiple sclerosis. Assay: immunoSEQ multiplex PCR; the TCRdb copy retains only in-frame clones and omits some. The table records about 69,000 clones, around nine tenths of them present only once. The sample here was CD4+ T cells from peripheral blood mononuclear cells, taken in the third trimester of pregnancy. All receptors derive from a female donor in good health, enrolled as a control in a pregnancy study.

The rearrangement uses TRBV11-3 and TRBJ1-6; TRBD1 aligns across 8 bases. The V gene's germline CDR1 is SGHNT and CDR2 YENEEA. Trimming removed 5 bases from V and 6 bases from J; junction bases left unmatched: 12. The CDR3 loop spans 17 amino acids. CDR3 nucleotides: TGTGCCAGCAGCCCGACCGGGACAGGATACCCTAATTCACCCCTCCACTTT. Residues: CASSPTGTGYPNSPLHF. The full variable domain, its missing parts supplied by reference TRBV11-3 and TRBJ1-6, is EAGVVQSPRYKIIEKKQPVAFWCNPISGHNTLYWYLQNLGQGPELLIRYENEEAVDDSQLPKDRFSAERLKGVDSTLKIQPAELGDSAVYLCASSPTGTGYPNSPLHFGNGTRLTVT.

The V call is TRBV2, the J call TRBJ2-3, with 12 bases that match TRBD2. The CDR3 runs 14 residues. Germline V gene data show CDR1 as SNHLY and CDR2 as FYNNEI. V trimming: 8 bases; J trimming: 6 bases; junction bases outside the gene matches: 6. The CDR3, as DNA: TGTGCCAGCCTTCTGGGACTAGCGGGCGATACGCAGTATTTT. Its protein product is CASLLGLAGDTQYF.

The chain employs TRBV2 and TRBJ1-2; maybe TRBD1 (6 bases). CDR1 SNHLY and CDR2 FYNNEI come from the germline V gene. With 6 bases removed from V and 2 bases from J, the gap between germline ends came to 13 bases. The CDR3 spans 14 residues. The CDR3 loop reads CASSFGQGNYGYTF. CDR3 sequence (DNA): TGTGCCAGCAGCTTCGGGCAGGGGAACTATGGCTACACCTTC.

The rearrangement joins TRBV4-1 to TRBJ2-1; TRBD1 aligns across 8 bases. V lost 0 bases, J lost 6 bases, and 13 bases stayed unmatched. The CDR3 length is 18 residues. In germline, CDR1 is MGHRA, CDR2 YSYEKL. CDR3 amino acids: CASSQESGSDRVLNEQFF. CDR3 nucleotide sequence: TGCGCCAGCAGCCAAGAAAGTGGTTCGGACAGGGTCCTCAATGAGCAGTTCTTC.

This chain uses TRBV19 with TRBJ1-5; 7 bases match TRBD1. In germline, CDR1 is LNHDA, CDR2 SQIVND (reference sequence). J was trimmed by 1 base and V by 7 bases; bases with no gene match: 13. The CDR3 totals 17 residues. As DNA, the CDR3 is TGTGCCAGTACTGACAGGGCCGAAGCGGCAAGCAATCAGCCCCAGCATTTT. This sequence encodes CASTDRAEAASNQPQHF.

The J gene is TRBJ1-6, the V gene TRBV19; D call uncertain. The CDR3 length is 16 residues. Germline V gives CDR1 LNHDA, CDR2 SQIVND (reference sequence). V shed 6 bases and J shed 7 bases, with 19 bases lying between them. CDR3 bases: TGTGCCAGTAGGGGTAGGAGAGCGATGGAGAATTCACCCCTCCACTTT. Its protein is CASRGRRAMENSPLHF.

J is TRBJ1-5 and V is TRBV4-2; 7 bases are shared with TRBD1. V lost 0 bases and J lost 3; bases outside the gene matches: 2. CDR3 size: 15 residues. Looked up from germline, CDR1 is LGHNA and CDR2 is YNFKEQ. CDR3 loop: CASSQDQGVNQPQHF. CDR3 coding DNA: TGTGCCAGCAGCCAAGATCAGGGGGTCAATCAGCCCCAGCATTTT.

J is TRBJ2-7 and V is TRBV21-1; TRBD2 reflects the table's D call only, with no check against the DNA. TRBV21-1 is a pseudogene. The CDR3 length is 14 residues. The CDR3 DNA reads TGTGCCAGCAGCAAAGATCTCTCAGCGACCGAGCAGTACTTC. Protein sequence: CASSKDLSATEQYF.

This chain joins TRBV7-9 and TRBJ1-2, with TRBD1 matching over 7 bases. J was trimmed by 3 bases and V by 1 base; bases with no gene match: 2. Germline V gene lookup returns CDR1 SEHNR and CDR2 FQNEAQ (reference sequence). The CDR3 extends over 14 amino acids. The CDR3 DNA is TGTGCCAGCAGCTTAGTCAGGGGGGACTATGGCTACACCTTC. Protein product: CASSLVRGDYGYTF.

This rearrangement joins TRBV2 to TRBJ2-1, with 9 positions matching TRBD2. The CDR3 length is 17 residues. The V gene end was trimmed by 4 bases and the J gene end by 7 bases; junction bases not matched to a gene: 14. CDR1 and CDR2 from the germline V gene are SNHLY and FYNNEI. DNA of the CDR3: TGTGCCAGCAGTGTCAGCCTAGCGGGGATATCAGGTAATGAGCAGTTCTTC. This encodes CASSVSLAGISGNEQFF.

The J gene is TRBJ2-1, the V gene TRBV19, with 8 bases fitting TRBD1. CDR1 LNHDA and CDR2 SQIVND come from the germline V gene (reference sequence). The CDR3 extends over 15 amino acids. The V gene end was trimmed by 5 bases and the J gene end by 7 bases; junction bases not matched to a gene: 10. The CDR3 loop is CASSVDREYTNEQFF. As DNA, the CDR3 is TGTGCCAGTAGTGTGGACAGGGAGTACACGAATGAGCAGTTCTTC.

The J gene is TRBJ1-2, the V gene TRBV2; the D gene is possibly TRBD1 (6 bases). This CDR3 has 16 amino acids. Germline values: CDR1 SNHLY, CDR2 FYNNEI. Between the trimmed V and J ends, which lost 2 bases and 2 bases, there was a span of 15 bases. CDR3 coding DNA: TGTGCCAGCAGTGAAAGTAACAGGGTTCGGAACTATGGCTACACCTTC. Its protein is CASSESNRVRNYGYTF.

The count of this clone is one. V gene TRBV5-1 combines with J gene TRBJ2-1; 10 nucleotides agree with TRBD1. The CDR3 runs to 15 residues. In germline, CDR1 is SGHRS, CDR2 YFSETQ. J was trimmed by 7 bases and V by 4 bases; bases with no gene match: 8. The CDR3 nucleotides are TGCGCCAGCAGCCACCTCGGACAGGGGGTAAATGAGCAGTTCTTC. Protein sequence: CASSHLGQGVNEQFF.

This chain uses TRBV7-2 with TRBJ2-7, with a tentative D call TRBD1 (5 bases). Deletions cut 5 bases from V and 4 bases from J, with 15 bases between. From germline, CDR1 is SGHTA and CDR2 FQGNSA. This CDR3 is 14 amino acids long. CDR3 DNA sequence: TGTGCCAGCAGCCGGCATGGGGCGGATTACGAGCAGTACTTC. Translating gives CASSRHGADYEQYF.

This chain connects TRBV5-1 to TRBJ2-3, with a weak D call TRBD1 (6 bases). In germline, CDR1 is SGHRS, CDR2 YFSETQ. Trimming removed 2 bases at V and 2 bases at J, with 12 bases between. The CDR3 length is 15 residues. In DNA, the CDR3 is TGCGCCAGCAGCTTAAACAGGGATTTCACAGATACGCAGTATTTT. Translating it yields CASSLNRDFTDTQYF.

The chain carries TRBV19 and TRBJ1-1; tentative D call: TRBD1 (6 bases). The CDR3 covers 13 residues. CDR1 LNHDA and CDR2 SQIVND come from the germline V gene (reference sequence). V was clipped by 5 bases and J by 5 bases, with 12 bases between them. CDR3 in amino acids: CASSQQGDTEAFF. In DNA, the CDR3 is TGTGCCAGTAGTCAACAGGGAGATACTGAAGCTTTCTTT.

The rearrangement uses TRBV7-3 and TRBJ2-2, with 9 bases identical to TRBD1. The CDR3 extends over 15 amino acids. Germline-derived CDR1 and CDR2 are SGHTA and FQGTGA. Unmatched junction bases numbered 8, after V lost 5 bases and J lost 7 bases. The CDR3 DNA follows: TGTGCCAGCAGCCCAAACAGGGGGCAGGGCGGGGAGCTGTTTTTT. It is translated as CASSPNRGQGGELFF.

This chain joins TRBV10-1 and TRBJ2-7; the match to TRBD1 covers 9 bases. V lost 8 bases and J lost 3; bases outside the gene matches: 17. Germline-derived CDR1 and CDR2 are WNHNN and SYGVQD (reference sequence). The CDR3 is 17 amino acids. CDR3 loop: CASFLTWGQGMYYEQYF. CDR3 nucleotides: TGCGCCAGCTTTCTTACCTGGGGACAGGGCATGTACTACGAGCAGTACTTC.

The gene calls are TRBV29-1 and TRBJ1-2; D gene ambiguous. Trimming left V 1 base short and J 3 bases short, with 15 bases between. The CDR3 covers 15 residues. Germline V gene data show CDR1 as SQVTM and CDR2 as ANQGSEA. CDR3 protein: CSVEGGLPRDYGYTF. The DNA of the CDR3 is TGCAGCGTTGAAGGCGGACTCCCAAGGGACTATGGCTACACCTTC. The full variable domain, its missing parts supplied by reference TRBV29-1 and TRBJ1-2, is SAVISQKPSRDICQRGTSLTIQCQVDSQVTMMFWYRQQPGQSLTLIATANQGSEATYESGFVIDKFPISRPNLTFSTLTVSNMSPEDSSIYLCSVEGGLPRDYGYTFGSGTRLTVV.